The present T cell receptor (beta chain) was sequenced within a study of cytotoxic CD8 clonotypes in ibrutinib-treated CLL. Study-level background: Mean values per sample were a few hundred thousand productive templates and 94,082 productive rearrangements.

The trim removed 5 bases at V and 3 bases at J, leaving 6 bases unmatched. The CDR3 is made up of 14 amino acids. The germline gives CDR1 SGHAT, CDR2 FQDESV (reference sequence). Study-level findings and limits: Clonality was higher at baseline than in age-matched healthy donors and tracked circulating CD8+ T-cell counts. Samples from sustained-remission and progressing patients were taken at different times.

The data were produced by immunoSEQ multiplex PCR, yet TCRdb's version contains in-frame clones alone and is incomplete. Here the sample spans about 160,000 clones, around nine tenths being singletons. In the case of this clone: The antigen is undetermined.

Source: PBMCs, taken at disease progression, from a patient treated with ibrutinib. V and J are TRBV11-1 and TRBJ2-7; TRBD1 agrees at 8 bases. This receptor was identified in a human donor with chronic lymphocytic leukemia. The CDR3 reads CASSPLTGVYEQYF. CDR3 bases: TGTGCCAGCAGCCCCCTGACAGGGGTCTACGAGCAGTACTTC.